What follows are 15 T cell receptor beta chains derived from one specimen sequenced in a study of blood T cell repertoires in COVID-19. Sequencing was performed with immunoSEQ multiplex PCR; in TCRdb, only in-frame clones are kept and a portion is missing. The table has tens of thousands of clones, approximately 89% seen once. Sequences were obtained from peripheral blood. These receptor sequences come from a human donor in a cohort sampled during active COVID-19.

The gene calls are TRBV10-3 and TRBJ2-7, with D hard to call. This CDR3 has 15 residues. V was pared by 4 bases and J by 3 bases, with 16 bases between. From germline, CDR1 is ENHRY and CDR2 SYGVKD. CDR3 nucleotide sequence: TGTGCCATCAGTGCGGGTTCATCAAGTGGCTACGAGCAGTACTTC. Its protein is CAISAGSSSGYEQYF.

V usage is TRBV27 and J usage is TRBJ2-3, with TRBD2 matching over 7 bases. Germline CDR1 MNHEY, CDR2 SMNVEV (reference sequence). The CDR3 runs 15 residues. The J segment lost 0 bases and the V segment lost 7 bases, leaving 7 bases of the junction unmatched. CDR3 in amino acids: CASTASAGSTDTQYF. CDR3 bases: TGTGCCAGCACCGCGTCAGCGGGGAGCACAGATACGCAGTATTTT.

V gene TRBV19 combines with J gene TRBJ2-7; TRBD1 agrees at 10 bases. The CDR3 spans 15 residues. Germline CDR1 and CDR2: LNHDA and SQIVND (reference sequence). The J segment lost 2 bases and the V segment lost 6 bases, leaving 7 bases of the junction unmatched. The CDR3 bases are TGTGCCAGTAGCAGTAAAGGACAGGGGGCCTACGAGCAGTACTTC. It specifies CASSSKGQGAYEQYF.

V gene TRBV11-2 combines with J gene TRBJ1-2; perhaps TRBD1 as D (6 bases). Germline CDR1 SGHAT, CDR2 FQNNGV. Trimming took 2 bases from V and 1 from J, leaving 8 bases between them. The CDR3 spans 14 residues. The CDR3 DNA is TGTGCCAGCAGCTTAACCAGGGGTAACTATGGCTACACCTTC. It yields the protein CASSLTRGNYGYTF. Full variable domain (outside the CDR3, taken from reference TRBV11-2 and TRBJ1-2): EAGVAQSPRYKIIEKRQSVAFWCNPISGHATLYWYQQILGQGPKLLIQFQNNGVVDDSQLPKDRFSAERLKGVDSTLKIQPAKLEDSAVYLCASSLTRGNYGYTFGSGTRLTVV.

This chain connects TRBV29-1 to TRBJ2-7, with D perhaps TRBD1 (6 bases). The CDR3 is 14 amino acids. Germline V gives CDR1 SQVTM, CDR2 ANQGSEA. With 6 bases removed from V and 2 bases from J, the gap between germline ends came to 17 bases. DNA of the CDR3: TGCAGCGTCGGGGACACCCAGGGGACCTACGAGCAGTACTTC. Its translation: CSVGDTQGTYEQYF.

The chain recombines TRBV6-1 with TRBJ2-7; unclear D gene. This CDR3 is 14 amino acids long. In germline, CDR1 is MNHNS, CDR2 SASEGT. V was trimmed by 2 bases and J by 3 bases, leaving 11 bases between them. The CDR3 sequence is CASSENDGDYEQYF. In DNA form, the CDR3 reads TGTGCCAGCAGTGAAAATGACGGAGACTACGAGCAGTACTTC.

The chain couples TRBV27 to TRBJ2-6; D perhaps matches TRBD2 (7 bases). The V gene lost 6 bases and the J gene lost 0 bases, with 15 bases spanning the gap. Germline CDR1 MNHEY, CDR2 SMNVEV (reference sequence). The CDR3 is 17 residues long. The CDR3 region is CASSWGGRDSGANVLTF. In DNA, the CDR3 is TGTGCCAGCAGCTGGGGGGGGCGAGACTCTGGGGCCAACGTCCTGACTTTC.

This sequence joins TRBV2 and TRBJ1-2; a weak D match, TRBD1 (6 bases). Germline-derived CDR1 and CDR2 are SNHLY and FYNNEI. V shed 2 bases and J shed 5 bases, with 15 bases lying between them. The CDR3 totals 15 residues. This CDR3 is CASSEPGHSVYGYTF. CDR3 in DNA: TGTGCCAGCAGTGAACCGGGACACTCAGTTTATGGCTACACCTTC.

The chain uses TRBV9 and TRBJ2-7; 13 bases fit TRBD2. The CDR3 totals 15 residues. Germline values: CDR1 SGDLS, CDR2 YYNGEE. The junction had 0 bases not matched to a gene; V was cut back by 0 bases and J by 3 bases. CDR3 in DNA: TGTGCCAGCAGCGTAGGACTAGCGGGGGGCTACGAGCAGTACTTC. It is translated as CASSVGLAGGYEQYF.

V gene TRBV19 combines with J gene TRBJ2-7; 10 positions agree with TRBD1. Germline V lookup: CDR1 LNHDA, CDR2 SQIVND (reference sequence). J lost 1 base, V lost 7 bases, and 10 bases had no gene match. The CDR3 has 16 residues. The CDR3 reads CASTQGGTGVSYEQYF. CDR3 nucleotide sequence: TGTGCCAGTACCCAGGGTGGGACAGGGGTTTCCTACGAGCAGTACTTC.

The chain has TRBV28 and TRBJ2-7, with a possible D match to TRBD1 (5 bases). V lost 5 bases to trimming and J lost 2 bases, with 10 bases between them. CDR1 and CDR2 from the germline V gene are MDHEN and SYDVKM. This CDR3 contains 13 residues. The DNA of the CDR3 is TGTGCCAGCAGTCAAATCAGGGCCTACGAGCAGTACTTC. It translates to CASSQIRAYEQYF.

This clone showed up just once. This chain joins TRBV10-3 and TRBJ1-4; 9 bases map to TRBD1. Trimming cost V 4 bases and J 5 bases; bases outside gene matches: 2. This CDR3 contains 14 residues. The germline gives CDR1 ENHRY, CDR2 SYGVKD. Here the CDR3 reads CAISGTGVNEKLFF. CDR3 coding DNA: TGTGCCATCAGTGGGACAGGGGTCAATGAAAAACTGTTTTTT.

The rearrangement joins TRBV5-1 to TRBJ2-7, with D maybe TRBD1 (5 bases). This CDR3 region has 17 residues. V shed 0 bases and J shed 0 bases, with 16 bases lying between them. Germline V gene sequence: CDR1 SGHRS, CDR2 YFSETQ. The DNA for the CDR3 is TGCGCCAGCAGCTTGGAATGGGGCAGTTTGACCTCCTACGAGCAGTACTTC. This sequence encodes CASSLEWGSLTSYEQYF.

Only one count was recorded for this clone. V and J are TRBV3-1 (or the pseudogene TRBV3-2) and TRBJ2-1; TRBD2 agrees at 10 bases. The CDR3 is 19 amino acids. Germline values: CDR1 LGHDT, CDR2 YNNKEL (reference sequence). J gave up 6 bases and V 1 base, and 15 bases lay outside the gene matches. For the CDR3, the DNA is TGTGCCAGCAGCCAAGTATTAGCGGGGGGCCCCCCAGGCGTCAATGAGCAGTTCTTC. This sequence encodes CASSQVLAGGPPGVNEQFF.

The chain links TRBV5-1 to TRBJ1-1; TRBD1 aligns across 9 bases. J lost 4 bases, V lost 3 bases, and 7 bases had no gene match. The germline gives CDR1 SGHRS, CDR2 YFSETQ. This CDR3 has 15 residues. The CDR3 spells CASSYNTGGGTEAFF. DNA of the CDR3: TGCGCCAGCAGCTACAACACAGGGGGCGGCACTGAAGCTTTCTTT. Supplemented by reference TRBV5-1 and TRBJ1-1, the full variable domain reads KAGVTQTPRYLIKTRGQQVTLSCSPISGHRSVSWYQQTPGQGLQFLFEYFSETQRNKGNFPGRFSGRQFSNSRSEMNVSTLELGDSALYLCASSYNTGGGTEAFFGQGTRLTVV.